This T cell receptor beta chain originates from a study of blood T cell repertoires in COVID-19 (dated by TCRdb to 2019 to 2021). Notes on the research overall: Samples covering the acute and convalescent phases of COVID-19 were provided by collaborators in the United States, Italy and Spain. The material from the prospective study consisted of cDNA or gDNA derived from T cells, B-cell-depleted T cells, or PBMCs. Where HLA class I and class II types were available, the types were taken from metadata supplied by the sample provider, not from assay-based typing. The samples were drawn from two sources: the first 160 participants of the ongoing ImmuneRACE study, and 950 to 1,500 subjects contributed by 6 global collaborators. Subjects who had been exposed to COVID-19, were actively infected with it, or had recovered from it provided the deeply sampled blood TCRbeta repertoires that made up the dataset. Sample metadata almost always included a de-identified subject ID, COVID-19 status, age in years and sex. The repertoires were released in a freely available public database meant as a resource for research on the immune response to SARS-CoV-2. Study-wide conclusions, independent of this receptor: Clinical and demographic metadata were provided uncurated, with the amount varying by source and participant.

Each collaborating institution followed its own protocols to collect whole blood in K2EDTA tubes. For TCRbeta analysis, collaborator samples were shipped as frozen whole blood, as isolated PBMCs, or as DNA extracted from either sample type. TCRbeta CDR3 regions were amplified from genomic DNA using the immunoSEQ Assay, a bias-controlled multiplex PCR. In the authors' own workflow: Within the assay, amplification of reference gene primers was used to estimate how many nucleated cells each sample contained. To quantify the absolute abundance of each unique TCRbeta CDR3 rearrangement, sequence reads were collapsed and filtered. For each sample, productive Simpson clonality was calculated by taking the square root of Simpson's diversity index across productive rearrangements. The immuneACCESS repertoire file appears here via TCRdb, limited to in-frame rearrangements. These files lack a portion of the clones; in checked studies, under half of the deficit traces to unresolved V genes, and the cause of the others is not known. V and J calls and clone size come straight from that table; D and trimming were deduced from the DNA. The sample table holds some 140,000 clones, of which 70% to 80% were seen once. About 3.6% of the sample goes to the ten largest clones.

Taken from the germline V gene, the CDR1 and CDR2 loops are MNHEY and SVGAGI. The CDR3 has 14 amino acids, counting the end cysteine and phenylalanine. Left in the record is the CDR3 DNA by itself, 42 bases read in frame from the first base. The junction shows trimming of 8 bases on V and 3 bases on J, and the gene matches do not reach 7 bases of it. Comment on this clone: Its cognate antigen has yet to be identified. Base qualities were left out, and no much larger clone turns up one base away.

The V and J segments used are TRBV6-5 and TRBJ1-5, and 7 junctional nucleotides match TRBD1. The specimen was peripheral blood. This receptor was taken from a man in his fifties or sixties with acute or convalescent COVID-19. The CDR3 has the sequence CASSTGLPNQPQHF. The base sequence is TGTGCCAGCTCGACAGGGCTCCCCAATCAGCCCCAGCATTTT.